The subject of this entry is one T cell receptor beta chain. The antigen remains unidentified. The CDR3 is 14 residues long. V was pared by 0 bases and J by 0 bases, with 6 bases between. Germline V gives CDR1 SGHRS, CDR2 YFSETQ. The data were taken from a study of cytomegalovirus exposure and HLA in healthy donors. The study, taken as a whole, reports: Analyzed later, association rates of TCRs varied across HLA loci, with DRB1 most and HLA-C fewest. When a later analysis was performed, an Asian-associated ancestry cluster reportedly had fewer N-insertions than the approximately 680-donor mean. Later analysis showed most CMV-associated TCR beta chains appearing HLA-restricted.

The study ran its PCR with 60 Vbeta and 13 Jbeta primers. The data were produced by immunoSEQ multiplex PCR, yet TCRdb's version contains in-frame clones alone and is incomplete. The table has 150,000 to 200,000 clones, roughly four fifths seen once. The TCR sequence derives from a woman in her late teens or twenties in good health and CMV-seropositive. The rearrangement links TRBV5-1 to TRBJ2-5; D is unresolved. The sample consisted of PBMCs. CDR3 in amino acids: CASSLGSNQETQYF. CDR3 bases: TGCGCCAGCAGCTTGGGGAGCAACCAAGAGACCCAGTACTTC.